This T cell receptor beta chain was captured by sequencing in a study of blood T cell repertoires in COVID-19. Germline values: CDR1 MDHEN, CDR2 SYDVKM. The length of the CDR3 is 17 residues. Trimming removed 6 bases from V and 0 bases from J; junction bases left unmatched: 8. Produced via immunoSEQ multiplex PCR; TCRdb's table is partial and in-frame only. The repertoire includes approximately 260,000 clones, about 91% of them detected once, and around 1.3% sits in the top ten. Sequencing was carried out using PBMCs or T cells enriched from blood (not recorded which). The source is a woman aged 40 to 49 with acute COVID-19. The chain uses TRBV28 and TRBJ2-6; 7 bases fit TRBD1. The CDR3 DNA follows: TGTGCCAGCAGCACCGGGACAGCAGACTCTGGGGCCAACGTCCTGACTTTC. Translation: CASSTGTADSGANVLTF.